This T cell receptor beta chain was observed in a study of CD8 T cells in ankylosing spondylitis. Whole-study results and caveats: Significantly higher representation of disease-linked clones was reported for matched ankylosing spondylitis synovial fluid. Disease-linked clones, CD8+, were relatively rare in peripheral blood. Characteristic, it appeared, of ankylosing spondylitis blood was a TCR beta motif of about eight highly homologous variants. A number of the motif variants had already been described in reactive arthritis synovial fluid and blood.

This clonotype was detected only a few times. The target antigen is unknown. The CDR3 is made up of 13 amino acids. V dropped 1 base and J dropped 6 bases, with 8 bases sitting between them. Germline CDR1 reads SGHTA; CDR2 reads FQGNSA. By quantitative 5'-RACE with molecular barcodes, the TCR beta libraries were made. TCRdb re-analysed the 5' RACE reads in MiXCR, keeping a single row per CDR3 protein. The sample lists 450,000 to 550,000 distinct CDR3 sequences, approximately 5.3% occurring once. The sequenced sample consisted of blood, either unsorted or a sorted T cell fraction (not recorded which). This chain connects TRBV7-2 to TRBJ2-3; D remains ambiguous. This clonotype was sampled from a male donor with ankylosing spondylitis. The CDR3 reads CASSLEDHDTQYF. The CDR3 DNA sequence: TGTGCCAGCAGCTTAGAGGACCACGATACGCAGTATTTT.